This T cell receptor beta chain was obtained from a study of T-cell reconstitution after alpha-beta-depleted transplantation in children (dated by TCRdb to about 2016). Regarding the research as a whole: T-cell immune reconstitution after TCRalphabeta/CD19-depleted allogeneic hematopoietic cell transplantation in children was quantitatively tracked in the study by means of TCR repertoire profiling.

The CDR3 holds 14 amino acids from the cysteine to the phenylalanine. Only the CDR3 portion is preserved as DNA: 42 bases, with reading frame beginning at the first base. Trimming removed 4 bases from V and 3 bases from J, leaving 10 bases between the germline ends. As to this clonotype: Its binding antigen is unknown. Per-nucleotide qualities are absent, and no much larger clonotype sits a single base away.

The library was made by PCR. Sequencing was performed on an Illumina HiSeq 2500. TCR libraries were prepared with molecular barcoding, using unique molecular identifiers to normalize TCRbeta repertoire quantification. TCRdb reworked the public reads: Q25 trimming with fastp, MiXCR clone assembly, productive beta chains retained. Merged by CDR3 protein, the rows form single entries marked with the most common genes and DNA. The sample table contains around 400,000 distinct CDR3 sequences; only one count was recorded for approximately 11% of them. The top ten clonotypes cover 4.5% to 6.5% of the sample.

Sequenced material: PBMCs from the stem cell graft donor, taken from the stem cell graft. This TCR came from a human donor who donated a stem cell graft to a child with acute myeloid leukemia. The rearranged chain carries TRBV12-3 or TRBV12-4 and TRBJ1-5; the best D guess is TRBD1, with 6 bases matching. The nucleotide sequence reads TGTGCCAGCAGTTACGGGACAAACAATCAGCCCCAGCATTTT. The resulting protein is CASSYGTNNQPQHF.